This T cell receptor (beta chain) stems from a study of cytomegalovirus exposure and HLA in healthy donors. 60 Vbeta and 13 Jbeta primers were used in PCR. Assay used: immunoSEQ multiplex PCR; TCRdb lists only in-frame clones, some missing. The sample has 60,000 to 70,000 clones, about 80% seen once. J was trimmed by 7 bases and V by 6 bases; bases with no gene match: 7. In germline, CDR1 is MNHEY, CDR2 SMNVEV (reference sequence). This CDR3 contains 14 residues. The study sampled nominally healthy donors, though unrecorded immune exposures were likely. The chain has TRBV27 and TRBJ2-1; the match to TRBD2 covers 9 bases. The sequenced sample consisted of PBMCs. The clonotype comes from a man aged 45-65 years in good health and CMV-seronegative. Here the CDR3 reads CASREAGGGNEQFF. DNA for the CDR3: TGTGCCAGCAGGGAAGCGGGAGGAGGGAATGAGCAGTTCTTC.